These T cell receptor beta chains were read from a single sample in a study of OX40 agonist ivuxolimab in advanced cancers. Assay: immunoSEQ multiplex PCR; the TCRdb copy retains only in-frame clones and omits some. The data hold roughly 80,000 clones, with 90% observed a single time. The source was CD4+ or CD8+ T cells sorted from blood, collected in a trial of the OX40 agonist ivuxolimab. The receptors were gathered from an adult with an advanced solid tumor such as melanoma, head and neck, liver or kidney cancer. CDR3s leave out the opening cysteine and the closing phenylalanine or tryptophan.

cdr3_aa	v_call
ASSLVVEQETQY	TRBV5-1
ASSRVGQTTQY	TRBV4-1
ASSSTGRGEKLF	TRBV5-1
ASRDRAYEQY	TRBV27
ASSLEGGKAKNIQY	TRBV28
ASSLVGWEGQNEQF	TRBV28
ASSLAGNTEAF	TRBV5-5
ASSELDRGRSYEQY	TRBV4-2
ASSFDRDYEQY	TRBV7-2
ASSQAWGSHTDTQY	TRBV4-2
ASSSAVKAGYT	TRBV7-9
ASSYSGRVETQY	TRBV7-2
ASSPPETGGTDTQY	TRBV18
ASSPDSSTDTQY	TRBV6-4
ASSEGAQETQY	TRBV2
ASSPEGLRDYGYT	TRBV18
ASRWDGELF	TRBV11-2
ASSLDRKYEQY	TRBV7-9
ASSPGGWALQETQY	TRBV6-6
ASSPGLWETQY	TRBV7-3
SGSVLSIGF	TRBV20-1
ASSIFPGTSGRSSYEQY	TRBV19
ASSTSGYYEQY	TRBV28
ASSYRLAVYEQY	TRBV6-5
ASSFSSRTGSHEQY	TRBV19
ASRNNYGYT	TRBV6-4
ASSRGTGGGTQY	TRBV4-3
ASSGLAGGYNEQF	TRBV19
ASSFQGLSTDTQY	TRBV5-6
ASSQEGGLSGYT	TRBV4-3
ASSKQGNSYNEQF	TRBV2
TSSQSLAGWGTDTQY	TRBV1
ASSPSRDLWQY	TRBV18
ASSSGSGLAGFEQF	TRBV9
ASSQDFGDFDRAQH	TRBV4-1
ASISPGTSYNSPLH	TRBV28
ASSLSGADTEAF	TRBV5-1
ASSLTNPSTDTQY	TRBV5-6
ASSPKRGDSYNEQF	TRBV11-3
ASSLEGGGGQETQY	TRBV7-9
SAIFREKLF	TRBV20-1
ASSEKGTDNYGYT	TRBV6-1
ASSSTGTANTEAF	TRBV28
ASSTTGEVSQETQY	TRBV19